Shown below are 9 T cell receptor beta chains from a single sample sequenced in a study of beta chain features in type 1 diabetes listed by TCRdb under 2018. Libraries were made using the immunoSEQ multiplex PCR assay. The entire amount of isolated RNA was reverse transcribed using the High Capacity cDNA Reverse Transcription Kit, so the sequenced TCRB transcripts were expressed ones. TCRdb provides this immuneACCESS table in a form limited to in-frame rearrangements. Some clones are lacking; in checked studies, under half of them reflect an unresolved V gene, and why the rest are absent is not known. The sample table contains 200,000 to 300,000 clones; only one count was recorded for 68% of them. Together, the top ten hold 0.053% of the sample. Sequencing used naive CD4+ T cells from blood. What this sample's cell subset or site label stands for: true naive CD4+ T cells. These receptors all come from a young man in good health.

This clone was seen only a few times. This chain uses TRBV7-2 with TRBJ1-5; D is perhaps TRBD1 (5 bases). Germline V gene sequence: CDR1 SGHTA, CDR2 FQGNSA. V was pared by 1 base and J by 6 bases, with 13 bases between. The CDR3 extends over 15 amino acids. The CDR3 here is CASSLVGTGSQPQHF. CDR3 sequence (DNA): TGTGCCAGCAGCTTAGTAGGGACGGGTAGTCAGCCCCAGCATTTT.

The chain employs TRBV10-3 and TRBJ2-5; 8 bases align to TRBD1. J gave up 5 bases and V 2 bases, and 4 bases lay outside the gene matches. The CDR3 length is 14 residues. CDR1 is ENHRY and CDR2 is SYGVKD in the germline V gene. CDR3 amino acids: CAISEGQGYETQYF. The CDR3 region has the DNA TGTGCCATCAGTGAGGGACAGGGTTACGAGACCCAGTACTTC.

This clone was detected only a few times. Within the sample, other DNA sequences also encode this same CDR3. The chain recombines TRBV29-1 with TRBJ2-7; the D call may be TRBD1 or TRBD2 (5 bases each). Germline CDR1 and CDR2: SQVTM and ANQGSEA. Trimming shortened V by 7 bases and J by 5 bases, and 12 bases separated the two germline ends. The CDR3 sequence is 11 residues long. The CDR3 reads CSAGGGDEQYF. The CDR3 DNA follows: TGCAGCGCGGGTGGGGGTGACGAGCAGTACTTC.

This chain connects TRBV25-1 to TRBJ2-7; no clear D gene. Trimming stripped 3 bases from V and 2 bases from J, with 8 bases between. CDR1 is MGHDK, CDR2 SYGVNS, per germline. The CDR3 consists of 13 residues. The CDR3 nucleotides are TGTGCCAGCAGTGATGGGCAGACCTACGAGCAGTACTTC. Translating it yields CASSDGQTYEQYF.

The chain has TRBV28 and TRBJ2-7, with D perhaps matching TRBD2 (6 bases). This CDR3 is 19 amino acids long. Germline V lookup: CDR1 MDHEN, CDR2 SYDVKM. V dropped 3 bases and J dropped 0 bases, with 24 bases sitting between them. The CDR3 region has the DNA TGTGCCAGCAGTTTCGGCCCTGGGGGACTTAAAATCAGCTCCTACGAGCAGTACTTC. Encoded protein: CASSFGPGGLKISSYEQYF.

The chain combines TRBV28 with TRBJ2-7; perhaps D is TRBD1 or TRBD2 (5 bases each). The CDR3 runs 15 residues. The germline V gene has CDR1 MDHEN and CDR2 SYDVKM. This CDR3 reads CACKTRDLLTYEQYF. CDR3 bases: TGTGCGTGCAAGACCCGGGACCTACTAACCTACGAGCAGTACTTC.

There are a few counts of this clone. The chain is built from TRBV29-1 and TRBJ2-5; D perhaps matches TRBD2 (5 bases). CDR3 length equals 15 residues. Germline V gene data show CDR1 as SQVTM and CDR2 as ANQGSEA. V was shortened by 2 bases and J by 2 bases, with 15 bases between the two germline ends. The CDR3 sequence: CSVEHARGIQETQYF. DNA of the CDR3: TGCAGCGTTGAACACGCGCGAGGGATACAAGAGACCCAGTACTTC.

This chain connects TRBV7-2 to TRBJ2-5; tentative D call: TRBD1 (5 bases). Per germline, CDR1 SGHTA and CDR2 FQGNSA. This CDR3 is 13 amino acids long. The germline V and J ends were trimmed by 2 bases and 1 base, with 5 bases remaining between them. In DNA, the CDR3 is TGTGCCAGCAGCTTACAGGGCCAAGAGACCCAGTACTTC. This encodes CASSLQGQETQYF.

The V call is TRBV4-1, the J call TRBJ2-5; D possibly uses TRBD1 or TRBD2 (5 bases each). The CDR3 is made up of 16 amino acids. CDR1 is MGHRA, CDR2 YSYEKL, per germline. Trimming left V 2 bases short and J 3 bases short, with 16 bases between. CDR3 protein: CASSQPRESGKETQYF. CDR3 DNA: TGCGCCAGCAGCCAACCCAGGGAGAGCGGAAAAGAGACCCAGTACTTC.